These 27 T cell receptor beta chains were all obtained from the same sample, sequenced in a study of T cells after yellow fever vaccination (dated by TCRdb to about 2019). The treatment or condition label corresponds to: live attenuated yellow fever vaccine strain. Libraries were made using 5' RACE. Sequencing instrument: Illumina HiSeq 2500. TCRdb reanalyzed the raw reads on its own, using fastp at Q25 for trimming and MiXCR for clone calling, and kept in-frame beta chains. Entries are consolidated by CDR3 protein sequence, retaining the most common genes and DNA. In this sample the table shows about 360,000 distinct CDR3 sequences, around 6.4% of which occur a single time. The ten largest make up 15% of the sample. This sample comprised PBMCs, obtained 5 days after the yellow fever booster vaccination. Receptors originate from a young man who received the YFV17D yellow fever vaccine.

The gene calls are TRBV19 and TRBJ1-4; no clear D. Looked up from germline, CDR1 is LNHDA and CDR2 is SQIVND (reference sequence). Trimming took 6 bases from V and 13 from J, leaving 21 bases between them. CDR3 length: 14 residues. The CDR3 nucleotides are TGTGCCAGTAGAAGCTCCCACGCATTAGTAAGACTGTTTTTT. It encodes CASRSSHALVRLFF.

This clonotype was seen repeatedly, ten times or more. The rearrangement joins TRBV29-1 to TRBJ1-2; 9 bases are shared with TRBD1. The trim removed 4 bases at V and 2 bases at J, leaving 5 bases unmatched. Germline-derived CDR1 and CDR2 are SQVTM and ANQGSEA. CDR3 length: 14 amino acids. The CDR3 coding sequence is TGCAGCGTTGTAGACAGGGGGTCCAACTATGGCTACACCTTC. As protein: CSVVDRGSNYGYTF.

This clonotype occurred a few times. V usage is TRBV19 and J usage is TRBJ2-7; TRBD2 agrees at 9 bases. Germline CDR1 is LNHDA and CDR2 is SQIVND (reference sequence). The V segment lost 5 bases and the J segment 2 bases; nucleotides outside the gene matches: 10. The CDR3 sequence is 16 residues long. This CDR3 reads CASSVSSGRGPYEQYF. For the CDR3, the DNA is TGTGCCAGTAGTGTAAGTAGCGGGAGAGGGCCCTACGAGCAGTACTTC.

This clonotype was observed a handful of times. This chain links TRBV29-1 with TRBJ2-2; a possible D gene is TRBD2 (6 bases). The CDR3 has 13 residues. Germline loops: CDR1 SQVTM, CDR2 ANQGSEA. Trimming removed 7 bases at V and 1 base at J, with 10 bases between. The CDR3 here is CSGRAWNTGELFF. As DNA, the CDR3 is TGCAGCGGGAGGGCGTGGAACACCGGGGAGCTGTTTTTT.

The V and J genes are TRBV6-5 and TRBJ2-1, with D possibly matching TRBD2 (5 bases). V lost 2 bases, J lost 10 bases, and 18 bases lay in between. The CDR3 contains 15 residues. Germline V lookup: CDR1 MNHEY, CDR2 SVGAGI. This CDR3 reads CASSYGSRGSGEQFF. The CDR3 DNA sequence: TGTGCCAGCAGTTACGGGAGCCGAGGTAGTGGGGAGCAGTTCTTC.

The table lists this clonotype with many counts. The chain combines TRBV20-1 with TRBJ2-3; 11 bases agree with TRBD2. The CDR3 extends over 14 amino acids. CDR1 and CDR2 from the germline V gene are DFQATT and SNEGSKA (reference sequence). With V trimmed by 7 bases and J by 1 base, 4 bases remained unmatched. The CDR3 coding sequence is TGCAGTGTCTGGGGACTAGCGGGCACAGATACGCAGTATTTT. This gives the protein CSVWGLAGTDTQYF.

This clonotype came up many times. CDR3 coding DNA: TGTGCCAGCATAGGACAGGGAAGAAGCGAGCAGTACTTC. Amino acids: CASIGQGRSEQYF. This rearrangement joins TRBV28 to TRBJ2-7; TRBD1 agrees at 8 bases. CDR3 length: 13 amino acids. Germline V gives CDR1 MDHEN, CDR2 SYDVKM. V lost 7 bases, J lost 6 bases, and 8 bases stayed unmatched.

This clonotype was counted at least ten times. The J gene is TRBJ2-1, the V gene TRBV7-2, with D uncertain. The CDR3 length is 11 residues. Between the trimmed V and J ends, which lost 5 bases and 8 bases, there was a span of 7 bases. In germline, CDR1 is SGHTA, CDR2 FQGNSA. This chain's CDR3 is CASSLRYEQFF. The CDR3, as DNA: TGTGCCAGCAGCCTCAGGTATGAGCAGTTCTTC.

V usage is TRBV6-1 and J usage is TRBJ2-5; unclear D gene. Germline loops: CDR1 MNHNS, CDR2 SASEGT. This CDR3 has 15 amino acids. Trimming shortened V by 0 bases and J by 4 bases, and 12 bases separated the two germline ends. The CDR3 DNA is TGTGCCAGCAGTGAAGCTCCCTGGGGTAGAGAGACCCAGTACTTC. Residues: CASSEAPWGRETQYF.

This clonotype was counted a few times. The chain employs TRBV7-8 and TRBJ2-3; D unresolved. V was trimmed by 6 bases and J by 0 bases, leaving 7 bases between them. Germline assignment: CDR1 SGHVS and CDR2 FQNEAQ. This CDR3 contains 13 residues. CDR3 bases: TGTGCCAGCAGAGTGGTTAGCACAGATACGCAGTATTTT. Translating it yields CASRVVSTDTQYF.

In this sample, this clonotype turned up many times. The chain combines TRBV15 with TRBJ2-5; D might be TRBD2 (5 bases). This CDR3 region has 14 residues. V lost 7 bases, J lost 4 bases, and 16 bases lay in between. Germline CDR1 LNHNV, CDR2 YYDKDF (reference sequence). Written as DNA, the CDR3 is TGTGCCACCATCGACAACCTCGCGGGAGAGACCCAGTACTTC. It is translated as CATIDNLAGETQYF.

J is TRBJ2-7 and V is TRBV28; D gene ambiguous. CDR1 MDHEN and CDR2 SYDVKM come from the germline V gene. V was trimmed by 2 bases and J by 0 bases, leaving 14 bases between them. This CDR3 spans 16 amino acids. DNA for the CDR3: TGTGCCAGCAGTTTAGGGTATAGGACGGGCTCCTACGAGCAGTACTTC. Residues: CASSLGYRTGSYEQYF.

In its sample, this clonotype was seen a few times. The gene calls are TRBV7-9 and TRBJ2-7, with D possibly being TRBD1 (6 bases). Germline-derived CDR1 and CDR2 are SEHNR and FQNEAQ (reference sequence). The CDR3 is made up of 15 amino acids. V lost 5 bases, J lost 2 bases, and 16 bases lay in between. The CDR3 nucleotides read TGTGCCAGCAGCGCGCTCGACAGGTCGACCTACGAGCAGTACTTC. Its protein product is CASSALDRSTYEQYF.

V gene TRBV24-1 combines with J gene TRBJ2-2; TRBD2 is a possible D gene (5 bases). Germline V gives CDR1 KGHDR, CDR2 SFDVKD. Trimming shortened V by 7 bases and J by 5 bases, and 19 bases separated the two germline ends. The CDR3 runs 16 residues. The CDR3 spells CATRMCREFGTGELFF. In DNA form, the CDR3 reads TGTGCCACCAGGATGTGCCGGGAATTCGGGACCGGGGAGCTGTTTTTT.

The chain combines TRBV12-3 or TRBV12-4 with TRBJ2-3; D gene unclear. CDR3 length: 11 amino acids. The ends were cut back, 6 bases at V and 8 bases at J, with 9 bases in the middle. Here the CDR3 DNA reads TGTGCCAGCAGCGTAACGGGTACGCAGTATTTT. Its translation is CASSVTGTQYF.

The gene calls are TRBV7-8 and TRBJ2-2, with D perhaps matching TRBD2 (6 bases). The ends were cut back, 7 bases at V and 7 bases at J, with 22 bases in the middle. The V gene's germline CDR1 is SGHVS and CDR2 FQNEAQ. The CDR3 contains 16 residues. The CDR3 nucleotides are TGTGCCAGCATCCCGACGACCGGGACTTCGGACGGGGAGCTGTTTTTT. This codes for CASIPTTGTSDGELFF.

This clonotype was detected many times. The gene calls are TRBV9 and TRBJ2-1; D call uncertain. This CDR3 is built from 12 residues. V dropped 4 bases and J dropped 5 bases, with 7 bases sitting between them. Germline V gives CDR1 SGDLS, CDR2 YYNGEE. The CDR3 region has the DNA TGTGCCAGCAGCCTCAGAAACAATGAGCAGTTCTTC. It is translated as CASSLRNNEQFF.

This clonotype was picked up many times. The chain has TRBV19 and TRBJ2-1; 7 nucleotides agree with TRBD1. The CDR3 has 15 amino acids. V was pared by 4 bases and J by 6 bases, with 9 bases of the junction left unmatched. Germline values: CDR1 LNHDA, CDR2 SQIVND (reference sequence). CDR3 coding DNA: TGTGCCAGTAGTACCCTCGCTGGGGACAGCAATGAGCAGTTCTTC. This gives the protein CASSTLAGDSNEQFF.

The rearrangement joins TRBV19 to TRBJ2-7; D not certain. Trimming stripped 1 base from V and 5 bases from J, with 9 bases between. Germline CDR1 LNHDA, CDR2 SQIVND (reference sequence). CDR3 length: 13 residues. The CDR3 DNA follows: TGTGCCAGTAGTATAGGAGAAGACGACGAGCAGTACTTC. It translates to CASSIGEDDEQYF.

This clonotype has ten or more counts. V and J are TRBV29-1 and TRBJ2-7; 9 nucleotides match TRBD1. CDR3 length: 12 amino acids. CDR1 and CDR2 from the germline V gene are SQVTM and ANQGSEA. V dropped 6 bases and J dropped 6; count of bases not matched to a gene: 6. The CDR3 DNA is TGCAGCGTGGGACAGGGAGGTGTCGAGCAGTACTTC. Its protein product is CSVGQGGVEQYF.

A few counts support this clonotype. This sequence joins TRBV20-1 and TRBJ2-1; D is perhaps TRBD1 (6 bases). CDR3 length equals 17 residues. Germline V gene data show CDR1 as DFQATT and CDR2 as SNEGSKA (reference sequence). The V and J ends lost 4 bases and 1 base respectively, with 20 bases between them. The CDR3 region is CSAKPSIRDKSYNEQFF. CDR3 DNA: TGCAGTGCTAAGCCCTCCATCCGGGACAAATCCTACAATGAGCAGTTCTTC.

This clonotype was observed many times. The J gene is TRBJ1-6, the V gene TRBV5-1, with 10 bases matching TRBD1. The CDR3 runs 14 residues. Germline V gene data show CDR1 as SGHRS and CDR2 as YFSETQ. J was trimmed by 7 bases and V by 7 bases; bases with no gene match: 5. CDR3 region: CASAEDRGNSPLHF. CDR3 in DNA: TGCGCCAGCGCCGAGGACAGGGGGAATTCACCCCTCCACTTT. Complete variable domain (other parts from reference TRBV5-1 and TRBJ1-6): KAGVTQTPRYLIKTRGQQVTLSCSPISGHRSVSWYQQTPGQGLQFLFEYFSETQRNKGNFPGRFSGRQFSNSRSEMNVSTLELGDSALYLCASAEDRGNSPLHFGNGTRLTVT.

This clonotype was seen many times. One end of the junction does not line up with germline, which may come from a read error. The V gene is TRBV7-2, the J gene TRBJ2-1; no definite D call. The CDR3 loop spans 14 amino acids. Germline CDR1 and CDR2: SGHTA and FQGNSA. The CDR3, as DNA: TGTGCCAGCAGCTTAGCGGACCTCTACCATGAGCAGTTCTTC. It is translated as CASSLADLYHEQFF.

This chain links TRBV29-1 with TRBJ2-7; 11 bases agree with TRBD1. The germline V gene encodes CDR1 SQVTM and CDR2 ANQGSEA. This CDR3 spans 14 amino acids. V was clipped by 6 bases and J by 6 bases; unmatched bases: 10. The chain's CDR3 is CSVGLRTGGSEQYF. DNA of the CDR3: TGCAGCGTCGGACTAAGGACAGGGGGCTCCGAGCAGTACTTC.

The J gene is TRBJ2-1, the V gene TRBV5-1; 8 bases fit TRBD2. The J segment lost 6 bases and the V segment lost 4 bases, leaving 9 bases of the junction unmatched. CDR1 SGHRS and CDR2 YFSETQ come from the germline V gene. The CDR3 consists of 15 residues. The CDR3 DNA reads TGCGCCAGCAGCCTCACTAGCGGCTCCCCCAATGAGCAGTTCTTC. This encodes CASSLTSGSPNEQFF. Looking up the rest from reference TRBV5-1 and TRBJ2-1 gives the full variable domain: KAGVTQTPRYLIKTRGQQVTLSCSPISGHRSVSWYQQTPGQGLQFLFEYFSETQRNKGNFPGRFSGRQFSNSRSEMNVSTLELGDSALYLCASSLTSGSPNEQFFGPGTRLTVL.

The CDR3 sequence: CASSQDGPPETQYF. The DNA for the CDR3 is TGTGCCAGCAGCCAAGACGGGCCTCCAGAGACCCAGTACTTC. The gene calls are TRBV14 and TRBJ2-5, with D unclear. The CDR3 is 14 amino acids. V lost 0 bases to trimming and J lost 4 bases, with 9 bases between them. Germline loops: CDR1 SGHDN, CDR2 FVKESK. Filled out from reference TRBV14 and TRBJ2-5, the complete variable domain reads EAGVTQFPSHSVIEKGQTVTLRCDPISGHDNLYWYRRVMGKEIKFLLHFVKESKQDESGMPNNRFLAERTGGTYSTLKVQPAELEDSGVYFCASSQDGPPETQYFGPGTRLLVL.

In its sample, this clonotype was seen many times. The V and J genes are TRBV30 and TRBJ2-2, with a possible D match to TRBD2 (5 bases). Trimming took off 2 bases at V and 0 bases at J, with 13 bases between the two ends. CDR3 size: 16 residues. Germline CDR1 reads GTSNPN; CDR2 reads SVGIG (reference sequence). The CDR3 loop reads CAWSRPGIANTGELFF. The CDR3 coding sequence is TGTGCCTGGAGTCGCCCCGGGATAGCGAACACCGGGGAGCTGTTTTTT.